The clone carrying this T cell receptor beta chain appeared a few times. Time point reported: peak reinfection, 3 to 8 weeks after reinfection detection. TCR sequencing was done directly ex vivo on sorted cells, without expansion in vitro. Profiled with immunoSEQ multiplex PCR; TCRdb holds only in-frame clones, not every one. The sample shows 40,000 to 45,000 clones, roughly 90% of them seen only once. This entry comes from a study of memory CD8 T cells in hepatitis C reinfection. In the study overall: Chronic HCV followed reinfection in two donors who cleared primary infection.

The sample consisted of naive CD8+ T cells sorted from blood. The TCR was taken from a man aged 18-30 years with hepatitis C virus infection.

The CDR3 loop is CASSDRGIGNTIYF. Here the CDR3 DNA reads TGCGCCAGCAGCGACAGGGGCATAGGAAACACCATATATTTT. J is TRBJ1-3 and V is TRBV4-1, with 8 bases lining up with TRBD1. V was pared by 5 bases and J by 4 bases, with 4 bases of the junction left unmatched. The germline CDR1 and CDR2 sequences are MGHRA and YSYEKL. The CDR3 sequence is 14 residues long.